This entry is about one TCR beta chain. Its antigen is not identified. The data stem from a study of blood T cells in healthy people across ages. Study outcomes and limitations: Donor CMV status, an unknown factor, possibly confounded changes in expanded clonotypes. A greater number of naive CD4+ cells and higher diversity distinguished long-lived donors from aged donors.

Primed by a sample-barcoded 5' primer and a J-beta primer mix, a second PCR proceeded for about 7 to 11 cycles. Tagging of each cDNA molecule was performed by a template-switch adaptor with 12 random nucleotides. Via MiXCR, TCRdb re-called the 5' RACE reads, giving one row per CDR3 protein. The profile shows 1.8 million or so distinct CDR3 sequences, about 39% of them singletons. About 9.6 milliliters of peripheral blood were drawn from each donor into EDTA-treated tubes. The CDR3 runs 18 residues. Trimming shortened V by 0 bases and J by 5 bases, and 25 bases separated the two germline ends. CDR1 is DFQATT, CDR2 SNEGSKA, per germline (reference sequence).

This sequence joins TRBV20-1 and TRBJ1-2; the D is unclear. The receptor was isolated from a human donor in good health. The specimen was blood. CDR3 in amino acids: CSARDWTPWRVLEYGYTF. CDR3 bases: TGCAGTGCTAGAGATTGGACCCCTTGGAGGGTCTTGGAGTATGGCTACACCTTC.